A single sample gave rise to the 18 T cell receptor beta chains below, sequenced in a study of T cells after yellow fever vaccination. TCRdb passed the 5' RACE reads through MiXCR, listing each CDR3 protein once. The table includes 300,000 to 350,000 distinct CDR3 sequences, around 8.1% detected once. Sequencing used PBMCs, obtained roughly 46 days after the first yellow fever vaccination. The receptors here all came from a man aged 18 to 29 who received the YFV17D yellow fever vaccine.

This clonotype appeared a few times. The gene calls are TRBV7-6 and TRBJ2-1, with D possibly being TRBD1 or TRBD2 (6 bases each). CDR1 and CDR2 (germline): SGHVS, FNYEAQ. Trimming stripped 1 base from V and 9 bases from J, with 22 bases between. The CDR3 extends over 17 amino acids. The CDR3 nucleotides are TGTGCCAGCAGCTTAGTATGGGGGGCGAGGGGCGTCGGTGAGCAGTTCTTC. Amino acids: CASSLVWGARGVGEQFF.

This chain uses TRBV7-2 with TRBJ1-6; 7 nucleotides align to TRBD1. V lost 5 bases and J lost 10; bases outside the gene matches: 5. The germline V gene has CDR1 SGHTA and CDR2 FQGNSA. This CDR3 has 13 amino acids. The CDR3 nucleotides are TGTGCCAGCAGCGGGGACAGAAGGTCACCCCTCCACTTT. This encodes CASSGDRRSPLHF.

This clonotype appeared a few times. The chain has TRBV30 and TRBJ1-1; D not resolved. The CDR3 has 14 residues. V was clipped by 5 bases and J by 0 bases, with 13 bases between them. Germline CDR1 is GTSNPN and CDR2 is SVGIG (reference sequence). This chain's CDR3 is CAWGKGSMNTEAFF. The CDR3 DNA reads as TGTGCCTGGGGAAAAGGCAGTATGAACACTGAAGCTTTCTTT. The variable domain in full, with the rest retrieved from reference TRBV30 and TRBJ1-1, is SQTIHQWPATLVQPVGSPLSLECTVEGTSNPNLYWYRQAAGRGLQLLFYSVGIGQISSEVPQNLSASRPQDRQFILSSKKLLLSDSGFYLCAWGKGSMNTEAFFGQGTRLTVV.

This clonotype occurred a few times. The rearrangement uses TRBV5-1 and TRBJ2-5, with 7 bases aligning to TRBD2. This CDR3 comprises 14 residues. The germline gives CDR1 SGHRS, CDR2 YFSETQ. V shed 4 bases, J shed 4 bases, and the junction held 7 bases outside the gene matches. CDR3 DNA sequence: TGCGCCAGCAGCACAACGGGGGGAGCAGAGACCCAGTACTTC. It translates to CASSTTGGAETQYF.

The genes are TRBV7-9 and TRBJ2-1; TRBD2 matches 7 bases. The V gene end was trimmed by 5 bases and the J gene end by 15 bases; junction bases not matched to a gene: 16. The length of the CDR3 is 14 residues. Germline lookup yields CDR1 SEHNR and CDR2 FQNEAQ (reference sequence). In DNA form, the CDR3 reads TGTGCCAGCAGCGCTGACACCCTAGCGGATCGGCGGTTCTTC. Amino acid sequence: CASSADTLADRRFF.

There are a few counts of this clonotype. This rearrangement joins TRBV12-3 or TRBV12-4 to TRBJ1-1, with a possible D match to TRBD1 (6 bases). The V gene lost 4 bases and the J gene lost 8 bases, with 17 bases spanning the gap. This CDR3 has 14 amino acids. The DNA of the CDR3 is TGTGCCAGCAGTTCGAATCCACTAGGACAGGAAGCTTTCTTT. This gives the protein CASSSNPLGQEAFF.

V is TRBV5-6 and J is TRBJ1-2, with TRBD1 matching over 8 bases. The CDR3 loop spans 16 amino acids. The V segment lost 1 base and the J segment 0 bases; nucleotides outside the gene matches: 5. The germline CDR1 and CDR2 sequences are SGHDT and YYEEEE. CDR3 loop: CASSLPGQGPNYGYTF. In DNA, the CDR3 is TGTGCCAGCAGCTTGCCCGGACAGGGCCCTAACTATGGCTACACCTTC. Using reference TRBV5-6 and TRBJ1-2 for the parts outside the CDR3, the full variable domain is DAGVTQSPTHLIKTRGQQVTLRCSPKSGHDTVSWYQQALGQGPQFIFQYYEEEERQRGNFPDRFSGHQFPNYSSELNVNALLLGDSALYLCASSLPGQGPNYGYTFGSGTRLTVV.

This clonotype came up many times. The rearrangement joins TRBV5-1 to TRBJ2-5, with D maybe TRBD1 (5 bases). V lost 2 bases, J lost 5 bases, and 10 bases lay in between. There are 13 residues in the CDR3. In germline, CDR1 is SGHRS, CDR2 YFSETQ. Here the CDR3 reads CASSFLGVETQYF. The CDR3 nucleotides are TGCGCCAGCAGCTTCTTAGGGGTGGAGACCCAGTACTTC.

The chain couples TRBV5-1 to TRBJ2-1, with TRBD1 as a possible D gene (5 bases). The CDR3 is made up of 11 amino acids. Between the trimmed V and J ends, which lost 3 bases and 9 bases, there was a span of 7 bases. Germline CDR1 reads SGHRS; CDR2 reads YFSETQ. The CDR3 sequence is CASSSQGEQFF. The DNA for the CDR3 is TGCGCCAGCAGCTCCCAGGGTGAGCAGTTCTTC. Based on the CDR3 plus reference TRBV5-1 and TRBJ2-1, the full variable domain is KAGVTQTPRYLIKTRGQQVTLSCSPISGHRSVSWYQQTPGQGLQFLFEYFSETQRNKGNFPGRFSGRQFSNSRSEMNVSTLELGDSALYLCASSSQGEQFFGPGTRLTVL.

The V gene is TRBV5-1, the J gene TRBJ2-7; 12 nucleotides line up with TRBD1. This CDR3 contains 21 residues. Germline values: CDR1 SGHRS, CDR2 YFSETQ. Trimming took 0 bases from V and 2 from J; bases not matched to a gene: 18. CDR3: CASSLGLPGQGAPTGTYEQYV. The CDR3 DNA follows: TGCGCCAGCAGCTTGGGTCTTCCGGGACAGGGGGCGCCGACCGGCACCTACGAGCAGTACGTC.

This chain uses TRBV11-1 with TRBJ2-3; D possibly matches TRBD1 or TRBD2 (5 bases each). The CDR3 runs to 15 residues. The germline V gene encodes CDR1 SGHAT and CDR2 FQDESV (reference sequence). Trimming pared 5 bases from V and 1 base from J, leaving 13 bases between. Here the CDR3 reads CASSPNRGGTDTQYF. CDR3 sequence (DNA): TGTGCCAGCAGCCCGAATCGAGGGGGCACAGATACGCAGTATTTT.

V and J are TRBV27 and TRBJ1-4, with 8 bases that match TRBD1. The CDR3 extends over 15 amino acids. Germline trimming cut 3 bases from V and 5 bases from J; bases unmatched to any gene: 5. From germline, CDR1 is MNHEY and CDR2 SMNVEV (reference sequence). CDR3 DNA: TGTGCCAGCAGTTTTCTGGGACAGGAGAATGAAAAACTGTTTTTT. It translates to CASSFLGQENEKLFF.

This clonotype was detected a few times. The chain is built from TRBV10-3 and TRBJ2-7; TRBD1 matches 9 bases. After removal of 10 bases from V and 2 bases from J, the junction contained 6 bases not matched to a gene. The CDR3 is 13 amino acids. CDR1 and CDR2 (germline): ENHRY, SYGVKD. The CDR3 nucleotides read TGTGCCACCGGGACAGGGTATGCCTACGAGCAGTACGTC. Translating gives CATGTGYAYEQYV.

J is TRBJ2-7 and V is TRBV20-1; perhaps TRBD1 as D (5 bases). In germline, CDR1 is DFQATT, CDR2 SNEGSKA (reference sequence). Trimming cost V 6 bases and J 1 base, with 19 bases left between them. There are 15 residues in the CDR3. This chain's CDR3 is CSASTPYGQSYEQYV. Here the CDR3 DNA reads TGCAGTGCCAGCACTCCTTATGGACAATCCTACGAGCAGTACGTC.

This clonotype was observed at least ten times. CDR3 DNA sequence: TGCGCCAGCAGCTTGTTATGGGACAGCACCTACGAGCAGTACTTC. Residues: CASSLLWDSTYEQYF. The rearrangement uses TRBV5-1 and TRBJ2-7; 7 nucleotides agree with TRBD1. Per the germline V gene, CDR1 is SGHRS and CDR2 is YFSETQ. The CDR3 extends over 15 amino acids. The ends lost 1 base at V and 2 bases at J; junction bases unmatched: 6.

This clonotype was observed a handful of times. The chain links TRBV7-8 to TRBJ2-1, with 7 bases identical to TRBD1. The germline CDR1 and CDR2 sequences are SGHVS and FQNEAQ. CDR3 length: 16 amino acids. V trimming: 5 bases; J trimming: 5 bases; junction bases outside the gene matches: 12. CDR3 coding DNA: TGTGCCAGCAGCCTACGAAACAGGGGTCGGGACAATGAGCAGTTCTTC. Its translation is CASSLRNRGRDNEQFF.

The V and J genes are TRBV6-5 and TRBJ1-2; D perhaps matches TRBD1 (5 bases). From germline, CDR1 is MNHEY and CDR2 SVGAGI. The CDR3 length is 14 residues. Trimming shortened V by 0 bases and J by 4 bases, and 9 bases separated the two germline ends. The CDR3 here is CASSYSAGTYGYTF. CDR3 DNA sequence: TGTGCCAGCAGTTACTCGGCAGGGACCTATGGCTACACCTTC.

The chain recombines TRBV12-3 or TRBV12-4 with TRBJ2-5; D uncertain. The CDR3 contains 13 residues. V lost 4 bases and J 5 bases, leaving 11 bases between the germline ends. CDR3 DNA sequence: TGTGCCAGCAGTTCTCCCCCCGGGGAGACCCAGTACTTC. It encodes CASSSPPGETQYF.